This T cell receptor (beta chain) was retrieved from a study of vaccination and CD4 T cells after COVID-19. Background on the study: In the convalescent cohort, there were six males and four females, two of them Hispanic. With a range of 35 to 161, the median interval from diagnosis to drawing post-COVID samples was around 100 days.

Cultured CD4+ T-cell DNA underwent Oncomine TCR Beta short-read sequencing. From the PCR reads, TCRdb called clonotypes with MiXCR, one entry per CDR3 protein. The repertoire holds roughly 12,000 distinct CDR3 sequences, with about three fifths as singletons. This CDR3 contains 17 residues. The germline gives CDR1 MNHNS, CDR2 SASEGT. Trimming removed 3 bases at V and 4 bases at J, with 19 bases between. As to treatment: roughly 10-day PBMC culture with coronavirus spike peptide pools or control peptides (ViraFEST assay). In regard to this clonotype: Its antigen is unidentified.

Source material: CD4+ T cells from blood, cultured in vitro. The clonotype originates from a human donor who had recovered from COVID-19. The chain couples TRBV6-1 to TRBJ1-5; perhaps TRBD1 as D (6 bases). The CDR3 region is CASSDGGRAFINQPQHF. CDR3 nucleotides: TGTGCCAGCAGTGATGGGGGCAGGGCTTTCATAAATCAGCCCCAGCATTTT.